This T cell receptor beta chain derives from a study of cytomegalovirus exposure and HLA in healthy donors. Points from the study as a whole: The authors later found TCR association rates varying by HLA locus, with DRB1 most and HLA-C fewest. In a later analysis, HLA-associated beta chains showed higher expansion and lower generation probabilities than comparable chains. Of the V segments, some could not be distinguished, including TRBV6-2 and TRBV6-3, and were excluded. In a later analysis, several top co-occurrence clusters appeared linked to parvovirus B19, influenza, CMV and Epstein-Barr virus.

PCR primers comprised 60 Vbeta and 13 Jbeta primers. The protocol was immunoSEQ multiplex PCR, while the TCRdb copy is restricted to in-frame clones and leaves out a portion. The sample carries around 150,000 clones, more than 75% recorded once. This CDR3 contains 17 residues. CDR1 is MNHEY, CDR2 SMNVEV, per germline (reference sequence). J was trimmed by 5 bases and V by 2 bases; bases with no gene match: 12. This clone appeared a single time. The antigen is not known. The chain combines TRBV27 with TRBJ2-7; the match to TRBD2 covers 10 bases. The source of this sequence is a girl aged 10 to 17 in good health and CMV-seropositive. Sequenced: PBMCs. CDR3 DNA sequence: TGTGCCAGCAGTTTAAAAGTTGTAGAGAGCGGGAGGGACGAGCAGTACTTC. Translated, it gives CASSLKVVESGRDEQYF.